This T cell receptor (beta chain) was documented in a study of graft-versus-host responses after intestinal transplantation. The assay was immunoSEQ multiplex PCR, and TCRdb's table has in-frame clones only and misses some. The sample shows roughly 120,000 clones, roughly 93% of them seen only once. A note on this clone: Its antigen is still unknown.

Germline V CDR1 and CDR2: MNHEY, SVGAGI. CDR3 length: 13 residues. With V trimmed by 7 bases and J by 4 bases, 3 bases remained unmatched. This clonotype was sampled from a human donor who was the organ donor for an intestinal transplant. The material was unstimulated CD8+ T cells sorted from spleen or lymph node cells, obtained before transplant. The chain couples TRBV6-5 to TRBJ2-3; 9 bases line up with TRBD2. The CDR3 region is CASMAGGPDTQYF. CDR3 in DNA: TGTGCCAGCATGGCGGGAGGGCCAGATACGCAGTATTTT.